The 27 T cell receptor beta chains below all came from one sample that was sequenced in a study of molecular identifiers for immune sequencing clone quantification. MiXCR, applied by TCRdb to the PCR reads, yields one record per CDR3 protein. The sample holds about 630,000 distinct CDR3 sequences, less than 30% seen once. Sequencing was carried out using naive CD8+ T cells from blood, with Jurkat cell RNA spiked in. Subset defined: FACS-sorted CD8+CD4-CCR7+CD45RA+ naive T cells. These TCRs come from a human donor in good health. Some libraries in this study had Jurkat cell RNA spiked in.

The chain combines TRBV7-6 with TRBJ2-1; perhaps TRBD1 as D (5 bases). CDR3 size: 14 residues. With 8 bases removed from V and 3 bases from J, the gap between germline ends came to 14 bases. Germline V lookup: CDR1 SGHVS, CDR2 FNYEAQ. CDR3 protein: CASAAGLIYNEQFF. The CDR3 coding sequence is TGTGCCAGCGCCGCAGGGTTGATCTACAATGAGCAGTTCTTC.

This clonotype has a count of ten or more. The chain couples TRBV20-1 to TRBJ2-5, with D tentatively TRBD2 (7 bases). Germline CDR1 reads DFQATT; CDR2 reads SNEGSKA (reference sequence). The V end lost 0 bases, the J end lost 4 bases, and 21 bases lay between the germline ends. The CDR3 sequence is 17 residues long. CDR3 amino acids: CSAREIVAGARSETQYF. CDR3 bases: TGCAGTGCTAGAGAGATTGTGGCGGGGGCCCGGTCAGAGACCCAGTACTTC.

The rearrangement links TRBV5-3 to TRBJ1-1, with a possible D match to TRBD1 (5 bases). TRBV5-3 qualifies as an ORF whose function is uncertain. The CDR3 spans 14 residues. Between the trimmed V and J ends, which lost 10 bases and 5 bases, there was a span of 21 bases. DNA for the CDR3: TGTGCCGGCAGCTTGCTGTTAGGGGCGACTGAAGCTTTCTTT. Its protein product is CAGSLLLGATEAFF.

With regard to this clonotype: A read error may explain this, as a much larger clone is one base away. This chain joins TRBV20-1 and TRBJ2-7; 7 bases agree with TRBD2. Germline lookup yields CDR1 DFQATT and CDR2 SNEGSKA (reference sequence). The CDR3 runs 14 residues. CDR3 region: CGAETGGSSYEQYF. The CDR3 nucleotides read TGCGGTGCTGAAACCGGGGGGAGCTCCTACGAGCAGTACTTC.

This clonotype was recorded many times. This chain connects TRBV2 to TRBJ2-3; the match to TRBD2 covers 9 bases. V was clipped by 6 bases and J by 11 bases; unmatched bases: 6. The CDR3 totals 12 residues. Germline CDR1 and CDR2: SNHLY and FYNNEI. The CDR3 protein is CASSRRLAEQYF. In DNA form, the CDR3 reads TGTGCCAGCAGCCGGCGACTAGCGGAGCAGTATTTT.

V is TRBV19 and J is TRBJ2-3; 12 bases agree with TRBD2. V shed 8 bases, J shed 2 bases, and the junction held 14 bases outside the gene matches. The CDR3 spans 18 residues. CDR1 and CDR2 (germline): LNHDA, SQIVND (reference sequence). The CDR3 DNA reads as TGTGCCAGTGCCAGGGGCACAGGACTAGCGGGGACCACAGATACGCAGTATTTT. Amino acid sequence: CASARGTGLAGTTDTQYF. The whole variable domain, filled in from reference TRBV19 and TRBJ2-3, reads DGGITQSPKYLFRKEGQNVTLSCEQNLNHDAMYWYRQDPGQGLRLIYYSQIVNDFQKGDIAEGYSVSREKKESFPLTVTSAQKNPTAFYLCASARGTGLAGTTDTQYFGPGTRLTVL.

The rearrangement joins TRBV12-3 or TRBV12-4 to TRBJ2-2, with D maybe TRBD1 (5 bases). The CDR3 is 12 residues long. V was cut by 6 bases and J by 10 bases, with 12 bases left in between. The CDR3 DNA reads TGTGCCAGCAGCCAAACAGGATTGGAGCTGTTTTTT. Amino acid sequence: CASSQTGLELFF.

Many counts were recorded for this clonotype. The V and J genes are TRBV29-1 and TRBJ2-1; 9 bases match TRBD1. With V trimmed by 2 bases and J by 4 bases, 6 bases remained unmatched. CDR1 and CDR2 from the germline V gene are SQVTM and ANQGSEA. The CDR3 totals 15 residues. CDR3 amino acids: CSVESRDRAYNEQFF. In nucleotides, the CDR3 is TGCAGCGTTGAATCCCGGGACAGGGCTTACAATGAGCAGTTCTTC.

The chain joins TRBV20-1 to TRBJ2-1; 10 nucleotides line up with TRBD2. This CDR3 spans 15 amino acids. CDR1 DFQATT and CDR2 SNEGSKA come from the germline V gene (reference sequence). V was pared by 5 bases and J by 2 bases, with 6 bases of the junction left unmatched. The CDR3, as DNA: TGCAGTGCTTCGACTAGCGGGCATCCCTACAATGAGCAGTTCTTC. This gives the protein CSASTSGHPYNEQFF.

This clonotype was detected ten times or more. The V and J genes are TRBV7-2 and TRBJ1-1, with a possible D match to TRBD1 (5 bases). Germline assignment: CDR1 SGHTA and CDR2 FQGNSA. Trimming stripped 5 bases from V and 3 bases from J, with 13 bases between. The CDR3 is 14 residues long. The CDR3 DNA follows: TGTGCCAGCAGCGCAGGGTTTCAGGACACTGAAGCTTTCTTT. It translates to CASSAGFQDTEAFF.

Details on this clonotype: One junction end does not reproduce the germline sequence, and a read error may be involved. The rearrangement uses TRBV5-1 and TRBJ2-1; D is unclear. Germline lookup yields CDR1 SGHRS and CDR2 YFSETQ. The CDR3 extends over 14 amino acids. DNA for the CDR3: TGCGCCAGCCCCATTGCCGGCTCCTACAGTGAGCAGTTCTTC. It yields the protein CASPIAGSYSEQFF.

The V gene is TRBV15, the J gene TRBJ2-3; tentative D call: TRBD2 (5 bases). The germline V gene encodes CDR1 LNHNV and CDR2 YYDKDF (reference sequence). Trimming cost V 8 bases and J 4 bases, with 19 bases left between them. This CDR3 is 15 amino acids long. The CDR3 nucleotides are TGTGCCACCGGTCCGGAAAGACTCGGGGCAGATACGCAGTATTTT. As protein: CATGPERLGADTQYF.

This CDR3 reads CAWSSRRPEAFF. The CDR3 DNA sequence: TGTGCCTGGAGCTCTCGTCGGCCTGAAGCTTTCTTT. This chain connects TRBV30 to TRBJ1-1; no clear D. From germline, CDR1 is GTSNPN and CDR2 SVGIG (reference sequence). There are 12 residues in the CDR3. V lost 3 bases to trimming and J lost 6 bases, with 11 bases between them.

On this clonotype: A much larger clone is a single base away; this may be a read error. The genes are TRBV20-1 and TRBJ2-3, with 8 bases aligning to TRBD2. Germline V CDR1 and CDR2: DFQATT, SNEGSKA (reference sequence). Trimming removed 1 base from V and 8 bases from J; junction bases left unmatched: 11. The CDR3 extends over 15 amino acids. The CDR3 spells CSARVFSGGAGTQYF. DNA of the CDR3: TGCAGTGCTAGAGTGTTTTCGGGAGGGGCAGGTACGCAGTATTTT.

Many counts were recorded for this clonotype. The chain links TRBV4-1 to TRBJ2-7; possibly TRBD2 for D (5 bases). The ends were cut back, 2 bases at V and 3 bases at J, with 11 bases in the middle. Germline loops: CDR1 MGHRA, CDR2 YSYEKL. The CDR3 sequence is 14 residues long. CDR3 protein: CASSQREGSYEQYF. The CDR3 DNA sequence: TGCGCCAGCAGCCAACGAGAGGGTAGCTACGAGCAGTACTTC.

In this sample, this clonotype turned up many times. The CDR3 coding sequence is TGTGCCAGCAAAGGACGTGGGGTGTACGAGCAGTACTTC. Its protein product is CASKGRGVYEQYF. The chain is built from TRBV28 and TRBJ2-7, with D hard to call. The CDR3 consists of 13 residues. V lost 7 bases and J lost 4, with 14 bases in between. Germline-derived CDR1 and CDR2 are MDHEN and SYDVKM.

The table lists this clonotype with a count of one. A read error may account for a junction end that differs from germline. The rearrangement uses TRBV6-4 and TRBJ1-5; unclear D gene. The V gene's germline CDR1 is MRHNA and CDR2 SNTAGT. This CDR3 is 15 amino acids long. CDR3 bases: TGTGCCACCCACTGTCGCCGGAGGTCGAATCAGCCCCGGCATTTT. Translated, it gives CATHCRRRSNQPRHF.

About this clonotype itself: A much more abundant neighbour one base away suggests this may be a read error. The chain carries TRBV27 and TRBJ1-6, with unresolved D. The CDR3 runs 15 residues. The V gene's germline CDR1 is MNHEY and CDR2 SMNVEV (reference sequence). V dropped 5 bases and J dropped 7 bases, with 15 bases sitting between them. The CDR3 sequence: CASSIYLGWNSPLHF. The CDR3, as DNA: TGTGCCAGCAGTATATATCTGGGGTGGAATTCACCCCTCCACTTT.

In regard to this clonotype: Just one base apart from a much larger clone, this may be a read error. The V and J genes are TRBV29-1 and TRBJ2-3; D gene uncertain. Between the trimmed V and J ends, which lost 7 bases and 3 bases, there was a span of 14 bases. The germline V gene has CDR1 SQVTM and CDR2 ANQGSEA. The CDR3 spans 13 residues. The CDR3 is CSGGYLITDTQYF. Written as DNA, the CDR3 is TGCAGCGGTGGATACCTGATAACAGATACGCAGTATTTT.

This rearrangement joins TRBV20-1 to TRBJ2-3; D remains unclear. This CDR3 is built from 16 residues. The germline CDR1 and CDR2 sequences are DFQATT and SNEGSKA (reference sequence). Trimming removed 5 bases from V and 0 bases from J, with 18 bases in between. CDR3 coding DNA: TGCAGTGCTGGTCTCTTAGCTGCCCCTAGCACAGATACGCAGTATTTT. Translation: CSAGLLAAPSTDTQYF.

This clonotype has more than one count but fewer than ten. The V gene is TRBV12-3 or TRBV12-4, the J gene TRBJ1-6, with 7 positions matching TRBD1. V trimming: 10 bases; J trimming: 7 bases; junction bases outside the gene matches: 4. This CDR3 comprises 12 residues. The CDR3: CATGTDNSPLHF. The CDR3 DNA follows: TGTGCCACAGGGACAGACAATTCACCCCTCCACTTT.

This clonotype was detected many times. The chain uses TRBV30 and TRBJ2-1; D tentatively fits TRBD1 or TRBD2 (5 bases each). CDR3 length equals 11 residues. V was clipped by 6 bases and J by 8 bases, with 11 bases between them. Germline V lookup: CDR1 GTSNPN, CDR2 SVGIG (reference sequence). The CDR3 bases are TGTGCCTGTGGGACGTCTCATGAGCAGTTCTTC. Its protein is CACGTSHEQFF.

This clonotype was seen only once. The chain carries TRBV11-2 and TRBJ2-7; 9 bases line up with TRBD1. J gave up 2 bases and V 3 bases, and 8 bases lay outside the gene matches. The CDR3 is made up of 16 amino acids. From germline, CDR1 is SGHAT and CDR2 FQNNGV. In DNA, the CDR3 is TGTGCCAGCAGCTTCCAACCGGGACAGGGCGCCTACGAGCAGTACTTC. Its translation is CASSFQPGQGAYEQYF.

This clonotype was picked up a small number of times. The rearrangement joins TRBV12-3 or TRBV12-4 to TRBJ1-2, with unresolved D. The CDR3 spans 11 residues. Trimming removed 4 bases at V and 6 bases at J, with 6 bases between. The CDR3 coding sequence is TGTGCCAGCAGTTATGCAGATGGCTACACCTTC. This sequence encodes CASSYADGYTF.

Notes on this clonotype: The junction does not match germline at one end; this may be a read error. The chain links TRBV4-3 to TRBJ1-1; weak D call: TRBD1 (5 bases). CDR3 length: 13 amino acids. Germline CDR1 LGHNA, CDR2 YSLEER. The CDR3 loop reads CASSPQGNTAAFF. The CDR3 bases are TGCGCCAGCAGCCCGCAGGGAAACACTGCAGCTTTCTTT.

This clonotype showed up just a few times. J is TRBJ2-2 and V is TRBV29-1, with 7 bases matching TRBD1. The CDR3 runs 16 residues. Germline lookup yields CDR1 SQVTM and CDR2 ANQGSEA. The ends lost 0 bases at V and 7 bases at J; junction bases unmatched: 11. Here the CDR3 DNA reads TGCAGCGTTGAAGAGGTAACGACAGGGTACGGCGGGGAGCTGTTTTTT. It translates to CSVEEVTTGYGGELFF.

This chain links TRBV19 with TRBJ1-2; D is unresolved. The CDR3 spans 13 residues. V was pared by 2 bases and J by 4 bases, with 8 bases between. Per germline, CDR1 LNHDA and CDR2 SQIVND (reference sequence). In DNA, the CDR3 is TGTGCCAGTAGTATAACAGAGTTCTATGGCTACACCTTC. Translating gives CASSITEFYGYTF.